One sample yielded the 3 T cell receptor beta chains listed below, sequenced in a study of T cells in Graves' hyperthyroidism and ophthalmopathy. RNA transcripts gave rise to amplified TCR beta CDR3 regions. Primed by the HTBI set, a first-round RT-PCR was run on the TCR CDR3. Each CDR3 protein gets one entry after TCRdb re-called the multiplex PCR reads with MiXCR. The sample consists of about 320,000 distinct CDR3 sequences, 16% of them appearing once. Sequences were obtained from blood. These receptors originate from a man aged 30 to 45 with Graves' hyperthyroidism.

This clonotype was seen at least ten times. The chain is built from TRBV9 and TRBJ2-1; 7 positions match TRBD2. CDR1 SGDLS and CDR2 YYNGEE come from the germline V gene. The junction had 9 bases not matched to a gene; V was cut back by 3 bases and J by 0 bases. The CDR3 runs to 17 residues. Written as DNA, the CDR3 is TGTGCCAGCAGCGCTCTGACAGCGGGATACTCCTACAATGAGCAGTTCTTC. Translation gives CASSALTAGYSYNEQFF. The variable domain in full, completed from reference TRBV9 and TRBJ2-1, reads DSGVTQTPKHLITATGQRVTLRCSPRSGDLSVYWYQQSLDQGLQFLIQYYNGEERAKGNILERFSAQQFPDLHSELNLSSLELGDSALYFCASSALTAGYSYNEQFFGPGTRLTVL.

This clonotype was recorded many times. The gene calls are TRBV5-1 and TRBJ2-2, with TRBD2 as a possible D gene (6 bases). Germline CDR1 SGHRS, CDR2 YFSETQ. Trimming left V 1 base short and J 1 base short, with 8 bases between. The CDR3 is 15 amino acids. CDR3 coding DNA: TGCGCCAGCAGCTTGTCCGGGGGGAACACCGGGGAGCTGTTTTTT. As protein: CASSLSGGNTGELFF. The full variable domain, completed using reference TRBV5-1 and TRBJ2-2, is KAGVTQTPRYLIKTRGQQVTLSCSPISGHRSVSWYQQTPGQGLQFLFEYFSETQRNKGNFPGRFSGRQFSNSRSEMNVSTLELGDSALYLCASSLSGGNTGELFFGEGSRLTVL.

This clonotype appeared many times. The chain employs TRBV20-1 and TRBJ2-5; perhaps TRBD2 as D (5 bases). Trimming stripped 3 bases from V and 5 bases from J, with 7 bases between. Germline CDR1 is DFQATT and CDR2 is SNEGSKA (reference sequence). This CDR3 has 11 residues. The DNA for the CDR3 is TGCAGTGCTAGTAGCGTGGAGACCCAGTACTTC. Translated: CSASSVETQYF.